These 14 T cell receptor beta chains were sequenced from one sample in a study of breast tumors, draining lymph nodes, adjacent tissues. TCRdb passed the multiplex PCR reads through MiXCR, listing each CDR3 protein once. The sample consists of roughly 120,000 distinct CDR3 sequences, about 20% of them appearing once. Breast cancer patients provided tissue from their axillary draining lymph nodes. The sequenced sample consisted of axillary lymph node tissue. These TCRs come from a female donor with breast cancer. Some clones in this sample may be carry-over from other donors' samples.

This clonotype showed up many times. This rearrangement joins TRBV9 to TRBJ1-4; D is unresolved. The germline CDR1 and CDR2 sequences are SGDLS and YYNGEE. Trimming took off 2 bases at V and 3 bases at J, with 8 bases between the two ends. CDR3 length: 14 residues. CDR3 sequence: CASSVGPANEKLFF. The CDR3 DNA reads as TGTGCCAGCAGCGTGGGTCCAGCTAATGAAAAACTGTTTTTT.

This clonotype has a count of ten or more. This chain uses TRBV20-1 with TRBJ1-3; a possible D gene is TRBD1 (5 bases). Germline CDR1 and CDR2: DFQATT and SNEGSKA (reference sequence). Trimming cost V 2 bases and J 4 bases, with 12 bases left between them. This CDR3 has 14 amino acids. The CDR3, as DNA: TGCAGTGCTAGACCCCAGGGAGGCGGAAACACCATATATTTT. As protein: CSARPQGGGNTIYF.

A remark on this clonotype: This could be a read error, since a much larger clone is one nucleotide away. CDR3 sequence (DNA): TGTGCCAGCAGCCCCATTTCGAGGGGCAATGAGCAGTTCTTC. Its translation: CASSPISRGNEQFF. This rearrangement joins TRBV11-3 to TRBJ2-1; perhaps D is TRBD1 or TRBD2 (5 bases each). Germline values: CDR1 SGHNT, CDR2 YENEEA. The CDR3 has 14 residues. Trimming took 5 bases from V and 6 from J, leaving 14 bases between them. The complete variable domain, with remaining parts taken from reference TRBV11-3 and TRBJ2-1, reads EAGVVQSPRYKIIEKKQPVAFWCNPISGHNTLYWYLQNLGQGPELLIRYENEEAVDDSQLPKDRFSAERLKGVDSTLKIQPAELGDSAVYLCASSPISRGNEQFFGPGTRLTVL.

On this clonotype itself: This may stem from a read error, because a much larger clone lies one nucleotide away. V gene TRBV12-3 or TRBV12-4 combines with J gene TRBJ1-4, with 10 bases fitting TRBD1. CDR3 length: 14 amino acids. CDR3 sequence (DNA): TGTGCCGGCAGTTTAGACAGGGGGCTAGAAAAACTGTTTTTT. Protein sequence: CAGSLDRGLEKLFF.

In its sample, this clonotype was seen many times. V usage is TRBV7-8 and J usage is TRBJ2-6; no clear D gene. V lost 5 bases and J lost 3, with 11 bases in between. CDR1 and CDR2 (germline): SGHVS, FQNEAQ. The CDR3 extends over 15 amino acids. Here the CDR3 reads CASSSQSGGANVLTF. The CDR3 DNA reads as TGTGCCAGCAGCAGTCAGTCAGGTGGGGCCAACGTCCTGACTTTC.

This clonotype was counted many times. The chain joins TRBV12-3 or TRBV12-4 to TRBJ2-7; 12 nucleotides match TRBD2. Losses at the gene ends were 6 bases for V and 7 bases for J; bases not matched to a gene: 13. This CDR3 has 16 amino acids. The CDR3 here is CASSYITSGRLGEQYF. The CDR3 region has the DNA TGTGCCAGCAGCTACATAACTAGCGGGAGGTTAGGGGAGCAGTACTTC.

This clonotype was detected ten times or more. The CDR3 protein is CASSLFDRPYGYTF. The CDR3 DNA follows: TGTGCCAGCAGCCTTTTTGACAGACCCTATGGCTACACCTTC. The V and J genes are TRBV5-6 and TRBJ1-2, with a weak D call TRBD1 (5 bases). V was trimmed by 4 bases and J by 4 bases, leaving 14 bases between them. Germline assignment: CDR1 SGHDT and CDR2 YYEEEE. The CDR3 extends over 14 amino acids.

This clonotype was counted ten times or more. V usage is TRBV30 and J usage is TRBJ1-6; 11 bases line up with TRBD1. The CDR3 consists of 14 residues. Germline V lookup: CDR1 GTSNPN, CDR2 SVGIG (reference sequence). The V segment lost 4 bases and the J segment 9 bases; nucleotides outside the gene matches: 5. The CDR3 spells CAWKGQGAFSPLHF. The CDR3 bases are TGTGCCTGGAAAGGACAGGGGGCGTTTTCACCCCTCCACTTT.

This clonotype has at least ten counts. The chain is built from TRBV4-1 and TRBJ1-5; 8 nucleotides line up with TRBD1. The CDR3 contains 17 residues. CDR1 and CDR2 from the germline V gene are MGHRA and YSYEKL. V lost 2 bases to trimming and J lost 0 bases; unmatched junction nucleotides: 6. The CDR3 sequence: CASSQPHRGDSNQPQHF. The DNA for the CDR3 is TGCGCCAGCAGCCAACCCCACAGGGGGGATAGCAATCAGCCCCAGCATTTT.

There are many counts of this clonotype. CDR3 residues: CASGLGFGGETQYF. The CDR3 nucleotides read TGTGCTAGTGGTTTGGGGTTCGGTGGGGAGACCCAGTACTTC. V gene TRBV12-5 combines with J gene TRBJ2-5; D not resolved. The CDR3 extends over 14 amino acids. Germline V gene data show CDR1 as LGHNT and CDR2 as FRNRAP. Trimming left V 1 base short and J 5 bases short, with 11 bases between.

A note on this clonotype: A much larger clone differs from this one at a single base, so this may be a read error. The chain uses TRBV12-3 or TRBV12-4 and TRBJ2-5; weak D call: TRBD2 (6 bases). The germline V and J ends were trimmed by 11 bases and 2 bases, with 15 bases remaining between them. The CDR3 length is 13 residues. The CDR3: CAGKLGTQETQYF. In DNA, the CDR3 is TGTGCCGGCAAATTGGGGACTCAAGAGACCCAGTACTTC.

The table lists this clonotype with many counts. The V gene is TRBV6-1, the J gene TRBJ2-7; D is ambiguous. This CDR3 has 14 residues. Looked up from germline, CDR1 is MNHNS and CDR2 is SASEGT. The V and J ends lost 3 bases and 0 bases respectively, with 9 bases between them. The CDR3 spells CASSDQLLSYEQYF. DNA for the CDR3: TGTGCCAGCAGTGATCAACTGCTCTCCTACGAGCAGTACTTC.

Concerning this clonotype: This may be a read error: a much more frequent sequence differs by one nucleotide. The genes are TRBV20-1 and TRBJ1-2; TRBD1 aligns across 10 bases. Germline-derived CDR1 and CDR2 are DFQATT and SNEGSKA (reference sequence). The CDR3 sequence is 16 residues long. The V and J ends lost 5 bases and 6 bases, in that order; junction bases with no gene match: 15. CDR3 sequence: CSALNPGTGDKHGYTF. The CDR3 DNA reads as TGCAGTGCTTTAAATCCCGGGACAGGGGACAAACATGGCTACACCTTC.

This clonotype was counted ten times or more. The chain combines TRBV15 with TRBJ1-4; possibly TRBD1 for D (5 bases). The germline CDR1 and CDR2 sequences are LNHNV and YYDKDF (reference sequence). V lost 0 bases and J lost 2, with 10 bases in between. This CDR3 contains 16 residues. CDR3 sequence reads: CATSRDQGSTNEKLFF. The CDR3 DNA is TGTGCCACCAGCAGAGATCAGGGTTCGACTAATGAAAAACTGTTTTTT. The full variable domain, completed using reference TRBV15 and TRBJ1-4, is DAMVIQNPRYQVTQFGKPVTLSCSQTLNHNVMYWYQQKSSQAPKLLFHYYDKDFNNEADTPDNFQSRRPNTSFCFLDIRSPGLGDTAMYLCATSRDQGSTNEKLFFGSGTQLSVL.